The T cell receptor beta chain described here comes from a study of graft-versus-host responses after intestinal transplantation. As for the study in general: Anti-thymocyte globulin induction was given to all recipients, followed by tacrolimus and steroids for 3 to 4 years. Findings of the study overall: Levels of circulating GvH clones at their peak were associated with early post-transplant HvG declines.

Concerning this clone: Its antigen is undetermined.

Per the germline V gene, CDR1 is SGHDN and CDR2 is FVKESK. J gave up 6 bases and V 2 bases, and 9 bases lay outside the gene matches. This CDR3 comprises 15 residues. Repertoires were generated with immunoSEQ multiplex PCR, while TCRdb's copy carries only in-frame clones and drops some. The table records about 25,000 clones, around 94% of them present only once. The starting material was PBMCs, obtained nearly 31 days after intestinal transplant. The chain employs TRBV14 and TRBJ1-2; 7 positions agree with TRBD1. The sequence was collected from a human patient who received an intestinal transplant, so some T cells may come from the graft donor. DNA for the CDR3: TGTGCCAGCAGCCAATACAGGGGCAGGGAGGATGGCTACACCTTC. Translated: CASSQYRGREDGYTF.